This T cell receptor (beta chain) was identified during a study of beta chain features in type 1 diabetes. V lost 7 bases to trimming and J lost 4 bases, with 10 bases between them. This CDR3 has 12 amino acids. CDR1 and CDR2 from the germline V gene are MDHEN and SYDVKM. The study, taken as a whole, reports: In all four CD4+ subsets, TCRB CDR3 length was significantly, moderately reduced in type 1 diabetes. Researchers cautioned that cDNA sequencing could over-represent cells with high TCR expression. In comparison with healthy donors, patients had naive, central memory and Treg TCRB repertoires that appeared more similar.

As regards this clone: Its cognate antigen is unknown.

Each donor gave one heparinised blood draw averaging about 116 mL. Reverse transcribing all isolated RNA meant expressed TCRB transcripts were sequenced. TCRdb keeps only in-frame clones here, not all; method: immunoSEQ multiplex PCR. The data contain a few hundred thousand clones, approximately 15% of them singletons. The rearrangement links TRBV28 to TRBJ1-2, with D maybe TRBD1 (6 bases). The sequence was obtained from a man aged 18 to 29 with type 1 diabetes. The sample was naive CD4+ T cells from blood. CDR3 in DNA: TGTGCCAGCACCGGGACAACCTATGGCTACACCTTC. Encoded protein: CASTGTTYGYTF.